The 26 T cell receptor beta chains listed next were all sequenced from one sample in a study of T cells in narcolepsy. The assay was immunoSEQ multiplex PCR, and TCRdb's table has in-frame clones only and misses some. The profile covers about 32,000 clones, with around 83% appearing a single time and around 0.7% taken by the ten largest. Material: memory (CD45RA-) CD4+ T cells from blood. The receptors originated from a human donor in good health.

CDR3 bases: TGTGCCAGCAGACCGGGGACTCTAGGACGGACCCAGTACTTC. It codes for CASRPGTLGRTQYF. The chain links TRBV2 to TRBJ2-5, with a weak D call TRBD2 (6 bases). Trimming stripped 6 bases from V and 7 bases from J, with 18 bases between. This CDR3 spans 14 amino acids. The V gene's germline CDR1 is SNHLY and CDR2 FYNNEI.

This clone turned up a few times. The rearrangement joins TRBV5-1 to TRBJ2-2, with D perhaps TRBD2 (6 bases). V was clipped by 0 bases and J by 0 bases, with 12 bases between them. Germline CDR1 SGHRS, CDR2 YFSETQ. This CDR3 has 17 residues. The CDR3 here is CASSLGPLASNTGELFF. For the CDR3, the DNA is TGCGCCAGCAGCTTGGGCCCGCTAGCGTCGAACACCGGGGAGCTGTTTTTT. Combining the CDR3 with reference TRBV5-1 and TRBJ2-2 gives the whole variable domain KAGVTQTPRYLIKTRGQQVTLSCSPISGHRSVSWYQQTPGQGLQFLFEYFSETQRNKGNFPGRFSGRQFSNSRSEMNVSTLELGDSALYLCASSLGPLASNTGELFFGEGSRLTVL.

DNA for the CDR3: TGTGCCAGCAGCACCGGACAGGGGAGGAACTACGAGCAGTACGTC. Its protein is CASSTGQGRNYEQYV. The rearrangement joins TRBV6-6 to TRBJ2-7; TRBD1 aligns across 9 bases. V was pared by 6 bases and J by 3 bases, with 9 bases of the junction left unmatched. Germline assignment: CDR1 MNHNY and CDR2 SVGAGI (reference sequence). The CDR3 contains 15 residues.

The J gene is TRBJ2-2, the V gene TRBV6-5, with TRBD1 identical over 10 bases. With 6 bases clipped from V and 5 bases from J, the junction kept 6 bases outside the gene matches. The germline CDR1 and CDR2 sequences are MNHEY and SVGAGI. This CDR3 spans 15 amino acids. CDR3 nucleotides: TGTGCCAGCAGGCGCGGGACAGGGGAAACCGGGGAGCTGTTTTTT. Translated: CASRRGTGETGELFF.

V usage is TRBV5-1 and J usage is TRBJ2-5; D is perhaps TRBD1 (6 bases). V was clipped by 1 base and J by 5 bases, with 9 bases between them. The CDR3 is made up of 13 amino acids. The germline V gene encodes CDR1 SGHRS and CDR2 YFSETQ. As DNA, the CDR3 is TGCGCCAGCAGCTTGAGGGGGATGGAGACCCAGTACTTC. Translating it yields CASSLRGMETQYF.

This rearrangement joins TRBV2 to TRBJ1-5; D possibly corresponds to TRBD1 (6 bases). V gave up 7 bases and J gave up 0 bases, with 13 bases separating them. Germline assignment: CDR1 SNHLY and CDR2 FYNNEI. This CDR3 has 15 amino acids. CDR3 protein: CASTGQLNSNQPQHF. Here the CDR3 DNA reads TGTGCCAGCACCGGACAGCTGAATAGCAATCAGCCCCAGCATTTT.

Of note for this clone: The sample has other DNA sequences that encode this CDR3 too. The genes are TRBV5-1 and TRBJ2-7; a weak D match, TRBD1 (6 bases). The CDR3 has 14 amino acids. The V gene lost 2 bases and the J gene lost 3 bases, with 12 bases spanning the gap. Germline V gene lookup returns CDR1 SGHRS and CDR2 YFSETQ. The CDR3 is CASSFIGGDYEQYF. The CDR3 nucleotides are TGCGCCAGCAGCTTTATAGGGGGTGACTACGAGCAGTACTTC.

The V and J genes are TRBV2 and TRBJ1-2; a weak D match, TRBD1 (5 bases). CDR1 is SNHLY, CDR2 FYNNEI, per germline. V lost 6 bases and J lost 4, with 18 bases in between. The CDR3 is made up of 15 amino acids. CDR3: CASRLAPDSFYGYTF. The CDR3 bases are TGTGCCAGCAGACTCGCCCCCGACAGTTTCTATGGCTACACCTTC.

The chain uses TRBV6-5 and TRBJ1-3; D remains ambiguous. Trimming shortened V by 6 bases and J by 0 bases, and 12 bases separated the two germline ends. The CDR3 totals 15 residues. Germline assignment: CDR1 MNHEY and CDR2 SVGAGI. The CDR3 DNA follows: TGTGCCAGCAGCCTGTCGGGAGGCTCTGGAAACACCATATATTTT. Residues: CASSLSGGSGNTIYF.

The chain uses TRBV10-3 and TRBJ1-1; possible D gene TRBD1, 5 bases. Per the germline V gene, CDR1 is ENHRY and CDR2 is SYGVKD. The CDR3 runs to 15 residues. Trimming shortened V by 7 bases and J by 3 bases, and 18 bases separated the two germline ends. DNA of the CDR3: TGTGCCATCACCCCGCGGGGAGGAGGGGACACTGAAGCTTTCTTT. Translation gives CAITPRGGGDTEAFF.

The chain carries TRBV28 and TRBJ2-3, with a possible D match to TRBD2 (6 bases). V was clipped by 3 bases and J by 4 bases, with 11 bases between them. CDR1 is MDHEN and CDR2 is SYDVKM in the germline V gene. This CDR3 contains 14 residues. The CDR3 nucleotides are TGTGCCAGCAGTTTGGGACTTCGGGCAGATACGCAGTATTTT. It specifies CASSLGLRADTQYF.

The V and J genes are TRBV6-5 and TRBJ1-2; TRBD1 matches at 10 bases. Germline V CDR1 and CDR2: MNHEY, SVGAGI. This CDR3 region has 15 residues. The V segment lost 3 bases and the J segment 4 bases; nucleotides outside the gene matches: 5. The CDR3 is CASSYRDRGGYGYTF. CDR3 sequence (DNA): TGTGCCAGCAGTTATCGGGACAGGGGAGGCTATGGCTACACCTTC.

V is TRBV6-5 and J is TRBJ2-7; D ambiguous. CDR3 size: 12 residues. Germline CDR1 reads MNHEY; CDR2 reads SVGAGI. Trimming took off 5 bases at V and 3 bases at J, with 8 bases between the two ends. The CDR3 protein is CASSERGYEQYV. CDR3 nucleotides: TGTGCCAGCAGTGAACGCGGCTACGAGCAGTACGTC.

The CDR3 here is CASISRTGVGNGEKLFF. In DNA form, the CDR3 reads TGTGCCAGCATCTCTAGGACAGGGGTCGGGAATGGTGAAAAACTGTTTTTT. The chain couples TRBV28 to TRBJ1-4, with TRBD1 matching 9 bases. CDR1 and CDR2 (germline): MDHEN, SYDVKM. Trimming took 7 bases from V and 7 from J; bases not matched to a gene: 16. The CDR3 length is 17 residues. The full variable domain, completed using reference TRBV28 and TRBJ1-4, is DVKVTQSSRYLVKRTGEKVFLECVQDMDHENMFWYRQDPGLGLRLIYFSYDVKMKEKGDIPEGYSVSREKKERFSLILESASTNQTSMYLCASISRTGVGNGEKLFFGSGTQLSVL.

The chain is built from TRBV6-1 and TRBJ1-1; TRBD1 matches at 9 bases. With V trimmed by 8 bases and J by 5 bases, 6 bases remained unmatched. The CDR3 is made up of 13 amino acids. Per germline, CDR1 MNHNS and CDR2 SASEGT. This chain's CDR3 is CASRGTGRTEAFF. CDR3 nucleotides: TGTGCCAGCCGGGGGACAGGGCGAACTGAAGCTTTCTTT.

J is TRBJ2-3 and V is TRBV25-1, with TRBD2 matching 12 bases. The CDR3 sequence is 17 residues long. J lost 6 bases, V lost 6 bases, and 13 bases had no gene match. Per germline, CDR1 MGHDK and CDR2 SYGVNS. The CDR3 protein is CASSPRGTSGGLDTQYF. The CDR3 region has the DNA TGTGCCAGCAGCCCCAGAGGAACTAGCGGGGGGTTGGATACGCAGTATTTT.

This clone came up a few times. The rearrangement links TRBV15 to TRBJ2-4; D uncertain. The V gene lost 0 bases and the J gene lost 2 bases, with 8 bases spanning the gap. Germline values: CDR1 LNHNV, CDR2 YYDKDF (reference sequence). The CDR3 is 15 residues long. CDR3 DNA sequence: TGTGCCACCAGCAGAGATCCTGAGACCAAAAACATTCAGTACTTC. It translates to CATSRDPETKNIQYF.

This clone is a singleton in its sample. V is TRBV14 and J is TRBJ2-2, with D possibly TRBD2 on 6 matching bases. CDR1 is SGHDN, CDR2 FVKESK, per germline. This CDR3 contains 15 residues. The V gene lost 4 bases and the J gene lost 3 bases, with 12 bases spanning the gap. In DNA form, the CDR3 reads TGTGCCAGCAGCCTCGGGGGTTTTGACACCGGGGAGCTGTTTTTT. This sequence encodes CASSLGGFDTGELFF.

This clone occurred a few times. This sequence joins TRBV27 and TRBJ1-1; D not resolved. The CDR3 is 15 residues long. Trimming shortened V by 3 bases and J by 0 bases, and 11 bases separated the two germline ends. Germline values: CDR1 MNHEY, CDR2 SMNVEV (reference sequence). CDR3 bases: TGTGCCAGCAGTTTTAAAGGGAGCATGAACACTGAAGCTTTCTTT. This codes for CASSFKGSMNTEAFF.

The count of this clone is one. CDR3 coding DNA: TGTGCCAGCTCACCACCAGGTAGGTGTGGGGAGACCCAGTACTTC. Translation: CASSPPGRCGETQYF. This chain connects TRBV18 to TRBJ2-5, with no clear D. There are 15 residues in the CDR3. Germline assignment: CDR1 KGHSH and CDR2 LQKENI. Trimming stripped 0 bases from V and 5 bases from J, with 13 bases between.

This chain links TRBV5-6 with TRBJ2-3, with 9 bases matching TRBD1. CDR3 length equals 17 residues. V lost 4 bases and J lost 1; bases outside the gene matches: 10. The germline V gene encodes CDR1 SGHDT and CDR2 YYEEEE. CDR3 DNA: TGTGCCAGCAGCCTATTTACAGGGGGCACGGGCACAGATACGCAGTATTTT. The encoded protein is CASSLFTGGTGTDTQYF. The entire variable domain, with the rest obtained from reference TRBV5-6 and TRBJ2-3, is as follows: DAGVTQSPTHLIKTRGQQVTLRCSPKSGHDTVSWYQQALGQGPQFIFQYYEEEERQRGNFPDRFSGHQFPNYSSELNVNALLLGDSALYLCASSLFTGGTGTDTQYFGPGTRLTVL.

This chain links TRBV5-1 with TRBJ2-3; TRBD2 might be the D (5 bases). The CDR3 runs 16 residues. CDR1 is SGHRS and CDR2 is YFSETQ in the germline V gene. V was clipped by 4 bases and J by 4 bases, with 19 bases between them. The CDR3 protein is CASSLLRAGESDTQYF. The CDR3 nucleotides are TGCGCCAGCAGCCTGCTGCGCGCCGGGGAATCAGATACGCAGTATTTT.

The chain combines TRBV5-1 with TRBJ1-2; TRBD1 might be the D (5 bases). Trimming pared 5 bases from V and 2 bases from J, leaving 13 bases between. The CDR3 is made up of 14 amino acids. Germline lookup yields CDR1 SGHRS and CDR2 YFSETQ. CDR3 protein: CASRAQGPNYGYTF. The CDR3 nucleotides read TGCGCCAGCAGGGCGCAGGGTCCCAACTATGGCTACACCTTC.

CDR3 sequence reads: CASSTTGTGSTEAFF. Here the CDR3 DNA reads TGTGCCAGTAGTACTACCGGGACAGGGAGCACTGAAGCTTTCTTT. The chain employs TRBV19 and TRBJ1-1, with 9 bases aligning to TRBD1. Germline values: CDR1 LNHDA, CDR2 SQIVND (reference sequence). The CDR3 has 15 residues. The V and J ends lost 4 bases and 4 bases, in that order; junction bases with no gene match: 7.

In its sample, this clone was seen once. This rearrangement joins TRBV9 to TRBJ1-2, with TRBD1 matching over 12 bases. The CDR3 sequence is 16 residues long. The germline V gene encodes CDR1 SGDLS and CDR2 YYNGEE. V trimming: 2 bases; J trimming: 7 bases; junction bases outside the gene matches: 9. The CDR3 region has the DNA TGTGCCAGCAGCGTGGGACAGGGGGCGCCCCTCGGTGGCTACACCTTC. Protein sequence: CASSVGQGAPLGGYTF.

This chain uses TRBV5-6 with TRBJ1-3; unclear D gene. The germline CDR1 and CDR2 sequences are SGHDT and YYEEEE. There are 15 residues in the CDR3. Trimming stripped 3 bases from V and 0 bases from J, with 10 bases between. The CDR3 nucleotides read TGTGCCAGCAGCTCCGTGGTGCTCTCTGGAAACACCATATATTTT. Its translation: CASSSVVLSGNTIYF.